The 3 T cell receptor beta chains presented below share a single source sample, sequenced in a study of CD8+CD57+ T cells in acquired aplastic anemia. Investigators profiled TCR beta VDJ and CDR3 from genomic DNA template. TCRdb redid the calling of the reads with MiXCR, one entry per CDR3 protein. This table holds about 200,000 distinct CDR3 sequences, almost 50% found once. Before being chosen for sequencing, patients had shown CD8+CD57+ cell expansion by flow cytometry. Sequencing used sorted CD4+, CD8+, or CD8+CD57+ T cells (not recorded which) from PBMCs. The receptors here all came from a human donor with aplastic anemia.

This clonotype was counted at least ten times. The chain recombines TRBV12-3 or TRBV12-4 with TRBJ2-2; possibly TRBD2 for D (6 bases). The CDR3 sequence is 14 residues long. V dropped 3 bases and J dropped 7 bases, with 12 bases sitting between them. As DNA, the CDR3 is TGTGCCAGCAGTTTCGCTGGGGGGTTCGGGGAGCTGTTTTTT. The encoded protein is CASSFAGGFGELFF.

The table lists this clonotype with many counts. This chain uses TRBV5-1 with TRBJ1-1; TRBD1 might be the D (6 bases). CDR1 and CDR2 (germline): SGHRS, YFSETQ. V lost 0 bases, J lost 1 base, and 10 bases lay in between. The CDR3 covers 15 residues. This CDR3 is CASSLETGANTEAFF. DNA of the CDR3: TGCGCCAGCAGCTTGGAGACAGGAGCGAACACTGAAGCTTTCTTT.

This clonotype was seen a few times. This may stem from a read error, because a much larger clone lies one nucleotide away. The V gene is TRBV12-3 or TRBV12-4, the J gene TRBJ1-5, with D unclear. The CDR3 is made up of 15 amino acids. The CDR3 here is CASSLGGKSSQPQHF. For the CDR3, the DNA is TGTGCCAGCAGTTTGGGCGGGAAAAGCAGTCAGCCCCAGCATTTT.